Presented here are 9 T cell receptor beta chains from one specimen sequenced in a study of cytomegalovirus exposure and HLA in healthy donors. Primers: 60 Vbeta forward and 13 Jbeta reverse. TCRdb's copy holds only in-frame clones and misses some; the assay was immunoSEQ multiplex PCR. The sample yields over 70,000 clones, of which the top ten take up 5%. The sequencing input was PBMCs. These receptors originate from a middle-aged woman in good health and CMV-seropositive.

CDR3 residues: CSVGMRSRGETQYF. The DNA of the CDR3 is TGCAGCGTTGGTATGCGATCTAGGGGGGAGACCCAGTACTTC. The rearrangement uses TRBV29-1 and TRBJ2-5, with TRBD1 as a possible D gene (6 bases). Germline V gene lookup returns CDR1 SQVTM and CDR2 ANQGSEA. This CDR3 comprises 14 residues. V was clipped by 4 bases and J by 5 bases, with 17 bases between them.

The CDR3 sequence is CASSHRENEQFF. CDR3 DNA sequence: TGTGCCAGCAGTCACAGGGAGAATGAGCAGTTCTTC. The chain couples TRBV27 to TRBJ2-1, with a possible D match to TRBD1 (6 bases). V was trimmed by 5 bases and J by 7 bases, leaving 9 bases between them. The germline CDR1 and CDR2 sequences are MNHEY and SMNVEV (reference sequence). The CDR3 extends over 12 amino acids.

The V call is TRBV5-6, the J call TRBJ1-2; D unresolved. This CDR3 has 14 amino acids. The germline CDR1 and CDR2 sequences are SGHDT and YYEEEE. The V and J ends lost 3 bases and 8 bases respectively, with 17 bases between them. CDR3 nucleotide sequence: TGTGCCAGCAGCTACGGTACCACCCTCGGGGGCTACACCTTC. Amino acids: CASSYGTTLGGYTF.

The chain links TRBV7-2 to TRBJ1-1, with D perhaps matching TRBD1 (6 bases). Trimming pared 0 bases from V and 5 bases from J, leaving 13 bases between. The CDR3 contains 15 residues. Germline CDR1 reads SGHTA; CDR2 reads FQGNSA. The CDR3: CASSLATGWGTEAFF. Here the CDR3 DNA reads TGTGCCAGCAGCTTAGCAACAGGGTGGGGGACTGAAGCTTTCTTT.

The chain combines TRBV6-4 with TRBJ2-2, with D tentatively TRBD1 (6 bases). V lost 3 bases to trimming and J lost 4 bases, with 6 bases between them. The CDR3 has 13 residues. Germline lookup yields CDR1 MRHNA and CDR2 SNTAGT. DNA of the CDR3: TGTGCCAGCAGTGAGGGGGCCACCGGGGAGCTGTTTTTT. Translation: CASSEGATGELFF.

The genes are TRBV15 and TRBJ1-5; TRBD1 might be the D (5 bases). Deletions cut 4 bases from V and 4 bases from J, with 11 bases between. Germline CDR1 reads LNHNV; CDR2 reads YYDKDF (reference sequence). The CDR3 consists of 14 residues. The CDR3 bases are TGTGCCACCAGCAAGGGGTTGGGGAATCAGCCCCAGCATTTT. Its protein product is CATSKGLGNQPQHF.

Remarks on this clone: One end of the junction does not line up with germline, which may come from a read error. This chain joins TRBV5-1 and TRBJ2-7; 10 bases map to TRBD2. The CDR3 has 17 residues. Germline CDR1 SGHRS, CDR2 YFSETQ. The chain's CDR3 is CASSLPRPSGGSSEQYF. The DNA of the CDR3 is TGCGCCAGCAGCCTACCTCGACCTAGCGGGGGATCCTCCGAGCAGTACTTC.

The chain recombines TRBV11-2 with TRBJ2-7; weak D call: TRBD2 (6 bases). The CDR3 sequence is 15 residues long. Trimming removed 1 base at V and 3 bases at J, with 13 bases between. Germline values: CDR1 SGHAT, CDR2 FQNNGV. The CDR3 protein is CASSLVRGNIYEQYF. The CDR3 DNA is TGTGCCAGCAGCTTAGTTCGCGGGAACATCTACGAGCAGTACTTC.

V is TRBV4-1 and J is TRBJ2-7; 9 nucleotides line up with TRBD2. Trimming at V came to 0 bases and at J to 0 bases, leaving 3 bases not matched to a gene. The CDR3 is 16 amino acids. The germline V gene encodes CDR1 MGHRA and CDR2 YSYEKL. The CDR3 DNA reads TGCGCCAGCAGCCAAGATACTAGCGGGTCCTCCTACGAGCAGTACTTC. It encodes CASSQDTSGSSYEQYF.